This T cell receptor (beta chain) was profiled in a study of human thymus T cells. Among the donors, all were healthy Finnish infants having corrective surgery for congenital heart defects. Half of the eight donors gave roughly 0.45-1 mL blood during surgery. Sequencing used immunoSEQ multiplex PCR; TCRdb keeps in-frame clones, though not all of them. In the table there are tens of thousands of clones, 94% of which are singletons. About this clone itself: The antigen remains unidentified.

CDR3 length equals 16 residues. Trimming pared 0 bases from V and 3 bases from J, leaving 13 bases between. Germline CDR1 reads LGHNA; CDR2 reads YSLEER. Study-wide results and caveats: It looked as if thymic and blood repertoires used V and J genes in a biased way.

Sequenced material: blood. The V and J genes are TRBV4-3 and TRBJ2-3; possibly TRBD2 for D (6 bases). This receptor was identified in a boy younger than two with a congenital heart defect but otherwise immunologically healthy. The DNA for the CDR3 is TGCGCCAGCAGCCAAGATAGGTCCCGGGGGACAGATACGCAGTATTTT. Translation: CASSQDRSRGTDTQYF.